The 4 T cell receptor beta chains given below trace back to one sample, sequenced in a study of blood T cell repertoires in COVID-19. The table came from immunoSEQ multiplex PCR; TCRdb's copy has only in-frame clones and leaves some out. The repertoire holds more than 95,000 clones, with approximately 90% as singletons. Material for sequencing was peripheral blood. All receptors derive from a woman of 80 years or more in a cohort sampled during active COVID-19.

The chain couples TRBV6-5 to TRBJ2-1; TRBD1 matches 7 bases. V shed 2 bases, J shed 15 bases, and the junction held 16 bases outside the gene matches. The CDR3 extends over 15 amino acids. Germline values: CDR1 MNHEY, CDR2 SVGAGI. CDR3 loop: CASSYQTGQPSMRFF. As DNA, the CDR3 is TGTGCCAGCAGTTACCAGACAGGGCAACCTTCGATGAGGTTCTTC.

This sequence joins TRBV11-3 and TRBJ2-7; tentative D call: TRBD2 (5 bases). The CDR3 has 12 residues. CDR1 is SGHNT and CDR2 is YENEEA in the germline V gene. V dropped 1 base and J dropped 5 bases, with 6 bases sitting between them. The CDR3 loop is CASSLAGNEQYF. CDR3 DNA: TGTGCCAGCAGCTTAGCGGGGAACGAGCAGTACTTC.

The rearrangement links TRBV19 to TRBJ1-2, with no clear D. This CDR3 has 15 residues. Trimming stripped 5 bases from V and 2 bases from J, with 15 bases between. Looked up from germline, CDR1 is LNHDA and CDR2 is SQIVND (reference sequence). This CDR3 reads CASSGRGSPNYGYTF. CDR3 bases: TGTGCCAGTAGTGGCCGTGGGAGTCCGAACTATGGCTACACCTTC.

In this sample, this clone turned up once. This chain uses TRBV7-6 with TRBJ2-7; 10 positions match TRBD2. J was trimmed by 3 bases and V by 0 bases; bases with no gene match: 17. Germline-derived CDR1 and CDR2 are SGHVS and FNYEAQ. There are 20 residues in the CDR3. In nucleotides, the CDR3 is TGTGCCAGCAGCTTAGCGGACGGGCAGGGGGCGGCTAGCGGGAGCTACGAGCAGTACTTC. Encoded protein: CASSLADGQGAASGSYEQYF.